This T cell receptor (beta chain) was identified in a study of blood T cell repertoires in COVID-19. Study in general: Samples came from the United States, Italy and Spain, spanning acute and convalescent COVID-19. T cells, B-cell-depleted T cells, or PBMCs supplied cDNA or gDNA.

In the authors' methods: Cell counts per sample came from amplifying reference gene primers. Using immunoSEQ multiplex PCR, the repertoire was profiled, and TCRdb retains in-frame clones only, with some absent. That table gives V, J and clone size, and the DNA gave D and trimming. The data contain about 120,000 clones, less than 90% of them singletons. V lost 11 bases and J lost 1; bases outside the gene matches: 8. Germline V gives CDR1 LGHDT, CDR2 YNNKEL (reference sequence). The CDR3 sequence is 14 residues long. The sequenced sample was peripheral blood. The gene calls are TRBV3-1 (or the pseudogene TRBV3-2) and TRBJ1-1; the match to TRBD1 covers 9 bases. The receptor's source is a man aged 65-85 years with acute or convalescent COVID-19. The CDR3 bases are TGTGCCTCCCCGGACAGGGGCAAGAACACTGAAGCTTTCTTT. It translates to CASPDRGKNTEAFF.